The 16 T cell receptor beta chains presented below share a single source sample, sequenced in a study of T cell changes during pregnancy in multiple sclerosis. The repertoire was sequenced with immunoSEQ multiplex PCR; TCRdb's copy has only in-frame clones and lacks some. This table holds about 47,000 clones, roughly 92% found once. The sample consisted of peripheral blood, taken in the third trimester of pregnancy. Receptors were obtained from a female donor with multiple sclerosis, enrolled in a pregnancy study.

The CDR3 DNA sequence: TGTGCCAGCAGTTTAGCCAGAGGAGGGCCATTTGAGCAGTTCTTC. Translating gives CASSLARGGPFEQFF. J is TRBJ2-1 and V is TRBV28; weak D call: TRBD2 (6 bases). CDR3 size: 15 residues. CDR1 is MDHEN and CDR2 is SYDVKM in the germline V gene. V was trimmed by 2 bases and J by 9 bases, leaving 17 bases between them.

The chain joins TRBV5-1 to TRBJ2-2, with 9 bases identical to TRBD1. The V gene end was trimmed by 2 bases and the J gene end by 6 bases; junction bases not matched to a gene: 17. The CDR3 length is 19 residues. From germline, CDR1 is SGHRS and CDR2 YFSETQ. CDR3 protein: CASSLAATTGTGKSGELFF. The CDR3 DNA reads TGCGCCAGCAGCTTAGCTGCTACAACCGGGACAGGGAAGTCCGGGGAGCTGTTTTTT.

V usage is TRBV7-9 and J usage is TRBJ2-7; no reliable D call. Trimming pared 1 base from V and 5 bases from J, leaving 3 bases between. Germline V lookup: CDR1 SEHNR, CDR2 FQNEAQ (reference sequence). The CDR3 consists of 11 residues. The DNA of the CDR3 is TGTGCCAGCAGCTTAGGAGACGAGCAGTACTTC. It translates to CASSLGDEQYF.

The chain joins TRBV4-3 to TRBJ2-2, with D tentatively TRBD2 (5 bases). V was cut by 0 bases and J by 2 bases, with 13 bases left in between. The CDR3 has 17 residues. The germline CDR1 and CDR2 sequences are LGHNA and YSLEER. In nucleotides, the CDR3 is TGCGCCAGCAGCCAAGATCCACTAGAAAGTAACACCGGGGAGCTGTTTTTT. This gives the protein CASSQDPLESNTGELFF.

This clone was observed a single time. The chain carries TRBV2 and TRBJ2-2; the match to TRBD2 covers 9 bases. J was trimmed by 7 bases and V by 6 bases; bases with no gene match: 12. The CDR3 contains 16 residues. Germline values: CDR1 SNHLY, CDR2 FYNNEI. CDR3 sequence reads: CASSRRGGRALGELFF. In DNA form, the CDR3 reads TGTGCCAGCAGCAGAAGGGGCGGGAGGGCCCTCGGGGAGCTGTTTTTT.

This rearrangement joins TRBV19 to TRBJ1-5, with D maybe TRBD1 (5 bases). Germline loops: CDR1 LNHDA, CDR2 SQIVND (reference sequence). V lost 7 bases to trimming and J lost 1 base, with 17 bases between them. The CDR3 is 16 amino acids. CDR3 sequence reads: CASKERGGGSNQPQHF. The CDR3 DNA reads TGTGCCAGTAAGGAACGGGGGGGTGGGAGCAATCAGCCCCAGCATTTT.

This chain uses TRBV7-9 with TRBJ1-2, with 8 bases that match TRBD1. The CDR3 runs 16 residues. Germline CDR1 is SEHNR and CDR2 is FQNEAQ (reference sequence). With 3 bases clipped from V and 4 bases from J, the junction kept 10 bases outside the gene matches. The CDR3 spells CASSLGGRQGTYGYTF. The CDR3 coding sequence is TGTGCCAGCAGCTTGGGGGGGAGACAGGGGACCTATGGCTACACCTTC.

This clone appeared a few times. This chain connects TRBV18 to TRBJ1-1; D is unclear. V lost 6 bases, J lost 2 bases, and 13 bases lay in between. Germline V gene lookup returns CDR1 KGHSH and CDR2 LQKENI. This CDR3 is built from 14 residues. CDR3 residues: CASSVIRANTEAFF. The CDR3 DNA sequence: TGTGCCAGCTCCGTAATCCGAGCTAACACTGAAGCTTTCTTT.

CDR3 residues: CASSQSRTGAFSYEQYF. DNA for the CDR3: TGCGCCAGCAGCCAATCCCGGACAGGGGCCTTCTCCTACGAGCAGTACTTC. The chain recombines TRBV4-3 with TRBJ2-7, with 9 bases that match TRBD1. The germline CDR1 and CDR2 sequences are LGHNA and YSLEER. The V segment lost 2 bases and the J segment 0 bases; nucleotides outside the gene matches: 8. The CDR3 length is 17 residues.

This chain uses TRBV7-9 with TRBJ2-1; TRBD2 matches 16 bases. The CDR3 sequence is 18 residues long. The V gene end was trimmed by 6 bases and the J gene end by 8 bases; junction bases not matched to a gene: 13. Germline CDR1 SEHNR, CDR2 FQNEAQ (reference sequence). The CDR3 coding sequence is TGTGCCAGCAGTCAAACCGGGACTAGCGGGAGGGCCTTGTATGAGCAGTTCTTC. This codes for CASSQTGTSGRALYEQFF.

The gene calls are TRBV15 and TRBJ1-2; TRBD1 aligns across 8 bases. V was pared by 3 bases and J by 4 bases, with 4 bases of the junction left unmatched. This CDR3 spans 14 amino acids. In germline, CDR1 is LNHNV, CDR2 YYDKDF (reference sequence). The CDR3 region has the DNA TGTGCCACCAGCAGGACGGGGACAGGCTATGGCTACACCTTC. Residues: CATSRTGTGYGYTF. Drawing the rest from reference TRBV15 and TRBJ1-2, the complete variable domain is DAMVIQNPRYQVTQFGKPVTLSCSQTLNHNVMYWYQQKSSQAPKLLFHYYDKDFNNEADTPDNFQSRRPNTSFCFLDIRSPGLGDTAMYLCATSRTGTGYGYTFGSGTRLTVV.

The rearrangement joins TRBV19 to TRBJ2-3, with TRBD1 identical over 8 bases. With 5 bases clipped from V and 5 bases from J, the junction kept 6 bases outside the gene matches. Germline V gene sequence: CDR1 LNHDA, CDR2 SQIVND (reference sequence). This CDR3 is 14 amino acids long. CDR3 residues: CASSLQGEGDTQYF. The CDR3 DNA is TGTGCCAGTAGTCTACAGGGGGAAGGAGATACGCAGTATTTT.

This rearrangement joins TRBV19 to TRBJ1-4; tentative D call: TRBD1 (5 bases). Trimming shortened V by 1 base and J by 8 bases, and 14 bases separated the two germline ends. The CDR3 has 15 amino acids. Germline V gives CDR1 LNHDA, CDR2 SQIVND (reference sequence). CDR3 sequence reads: CASSIVGTSGEKLFF. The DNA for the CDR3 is TGTGCCAGTAGTATAGTCGGGACTTCGGGAGAAAAACTGTTTTTT.

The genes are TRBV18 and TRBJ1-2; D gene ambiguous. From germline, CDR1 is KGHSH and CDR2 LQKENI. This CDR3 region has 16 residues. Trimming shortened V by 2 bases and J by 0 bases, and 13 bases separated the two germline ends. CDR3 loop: CASSPREIISNYGYTF. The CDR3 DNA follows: TGTGCCAGCTCACCAAGAGAGATCATTTCTAACTATGGCTACACCTTC.

Written as DNA, the CDR3 is TGTGCCAGTAACGAATGGACAGGGCAAGAGACCCAGTACTTC. It specifies CASNEWTGQETQYF. V usage is TRBV19 and J usage is TRBJ2-5; 8 bases are a match to TRBD1. Germline V lookup: CDR1 LNHDA, CDR2 SQIVND (reference sequence). CDR3 size: 14 residues. The V segment lost 7 bases and the J segment 2 bases; nucleotides outside the gene matches: 6.

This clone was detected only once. Here the CDR3 reads CASSTRTVLNTGELFF. CDR3 bases: TGTGCCAGCAGTACCCGGACAGTCTTGAACACCGGGGAGCTGTTTTTT. The chain has TRBV28 and TRBJ2-2; D perhaps matches TRBD1 (6 bases). The germline V gene has CDR1 MDHEN and CDR2 SYDVKM. There are 16 residues in the CDR3. Trimming took 5 bases from V and 1 from J, leaving 14 bases between them.